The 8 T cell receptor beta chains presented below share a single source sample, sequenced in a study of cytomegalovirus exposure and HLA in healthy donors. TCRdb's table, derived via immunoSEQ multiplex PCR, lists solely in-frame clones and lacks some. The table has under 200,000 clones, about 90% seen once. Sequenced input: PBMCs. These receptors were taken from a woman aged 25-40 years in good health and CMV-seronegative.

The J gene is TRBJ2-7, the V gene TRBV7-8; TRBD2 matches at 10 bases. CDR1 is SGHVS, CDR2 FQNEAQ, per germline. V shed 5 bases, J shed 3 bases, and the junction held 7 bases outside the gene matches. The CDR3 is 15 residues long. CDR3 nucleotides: TGTGCCAGCAGCAAGGCTAGCGGGAGTTTCTACGAGCAGTACTTC. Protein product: CASSKASGSFYEQYF.

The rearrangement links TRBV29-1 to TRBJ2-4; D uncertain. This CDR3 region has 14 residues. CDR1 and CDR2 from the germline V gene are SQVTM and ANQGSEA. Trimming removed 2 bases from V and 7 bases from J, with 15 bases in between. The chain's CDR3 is CSVEPAAPGNIQYF. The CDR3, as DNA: TGCAGCGTTGAACCTGCTGCTCCCGGGAACATTCAGTACTTC.

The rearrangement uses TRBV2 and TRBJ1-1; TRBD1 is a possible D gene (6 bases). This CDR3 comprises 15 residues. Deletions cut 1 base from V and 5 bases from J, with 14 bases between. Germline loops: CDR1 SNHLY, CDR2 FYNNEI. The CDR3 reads CASSEGMGGATEAFF. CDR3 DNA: TGTGCCAGCAGTGAAGGAATGGGGGGGGCGACTGAAGCTTTCTTT.

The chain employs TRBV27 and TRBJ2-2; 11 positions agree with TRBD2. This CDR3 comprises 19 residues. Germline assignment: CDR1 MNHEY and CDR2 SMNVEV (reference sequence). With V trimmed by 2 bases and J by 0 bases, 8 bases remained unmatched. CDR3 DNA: TGTGCCAGCAGTTTACTTCGAATAGCGGGAGGGGCGAACACCGGGGAGCTGTTTTTT. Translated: CASSLLRIAGGANTGELFF.

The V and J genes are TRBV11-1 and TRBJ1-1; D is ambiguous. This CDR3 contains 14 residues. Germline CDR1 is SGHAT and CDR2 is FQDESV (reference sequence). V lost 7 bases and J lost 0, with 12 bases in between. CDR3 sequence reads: CASMPKRMNTEAFF. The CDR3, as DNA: TGTGCCAGCATGCCAAAGAGAATGAACACTGAAGCTTTCTTT.

CDR3 sequence (DNA): TGTGCCAGCAGTCGGACCCAATCGTCGAACTATGGCTACACCTTC. This gives the protein CASSRTQSSNYGYTF. The rearrangement links TRBV2 to TRBJ1-2; no clear D gene. Germline CDR1 reads SNHLY; CDR2 reads FYNNEI. Trimming took 5 bases from V and 2 from J, leaving 15 bases between them. The CDR3 runs to 15 residues. The variable domain in full, with the rest retrieved from reference TRBV2 and TRBJ1-2, is EPEVTQTPSHQVTQMGQEVILRCVPISNHLYFYWYRQILGQKVEFLVSFYNNEISEKSEIFDDQFSVERPDGSNFTLKIRSTKLEDSAMYFCASSRTQSSNYGYTFGSGTRLTVV.

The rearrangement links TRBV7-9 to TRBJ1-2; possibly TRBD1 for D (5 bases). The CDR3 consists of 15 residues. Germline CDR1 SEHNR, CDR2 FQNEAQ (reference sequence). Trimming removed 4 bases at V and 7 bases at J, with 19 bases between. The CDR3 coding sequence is TGTGCCAGCAGCTCCGGAATTGGAGGGGAACGTGGCTACACCTTC. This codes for CASSSGIGGERGYTF.

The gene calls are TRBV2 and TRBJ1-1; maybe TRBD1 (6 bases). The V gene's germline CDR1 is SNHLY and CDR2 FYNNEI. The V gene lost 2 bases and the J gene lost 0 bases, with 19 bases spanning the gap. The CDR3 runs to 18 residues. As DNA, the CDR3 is TGTGCCAGCAGTGAATCGGTACAGGGAGTGTTCATGAACACTGAAGCTTTCTTT. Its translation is CASSESVQGVFMNTEAFF. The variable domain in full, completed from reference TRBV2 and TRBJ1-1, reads EPEVTQTPSHQVTQMGQEVILRCVPISNHLYFYWYRQILGQKVEFLVSFYNNEISEKSEIFDDQFSVERPDGSNFTLKIRSTKLEDSAMYFCASSESVQGVFMNTEAFFGQGTRLTVV.